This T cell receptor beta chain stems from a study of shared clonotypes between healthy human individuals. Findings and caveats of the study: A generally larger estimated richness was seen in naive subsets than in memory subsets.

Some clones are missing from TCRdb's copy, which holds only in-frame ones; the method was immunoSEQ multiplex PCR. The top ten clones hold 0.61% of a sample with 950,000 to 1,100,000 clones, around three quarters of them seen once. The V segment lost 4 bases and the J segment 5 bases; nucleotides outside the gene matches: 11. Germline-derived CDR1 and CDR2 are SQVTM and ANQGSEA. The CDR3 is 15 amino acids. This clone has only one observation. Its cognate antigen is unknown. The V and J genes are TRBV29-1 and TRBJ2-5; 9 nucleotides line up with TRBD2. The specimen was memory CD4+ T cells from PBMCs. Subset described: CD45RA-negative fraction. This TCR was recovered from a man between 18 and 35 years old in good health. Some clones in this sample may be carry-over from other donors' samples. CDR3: CSVGFSAGGWETQYF. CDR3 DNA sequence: TGCAGCGTTGGGTTCTCGGCGGGAGGGTGGGAGACCCAGTACTTC.